The next 9 T cell receptor beta chains were all read from a single sample in a study of cytomegalovirus exposure and HLA in healthy donors. In the PCR, 60 Vbeta and 13 Jbeta primers were used. Only in-frame clones appear in the TCRdb table, and some are missing; sequencing was by immunoSEQ multiplex PCR. The table records about 140,000 clones, approximately 71% of them present only once. The sequencing input was PBMCs. The receptors derive from a man aged 18 to 29 in good health and CMV-seropositive.

The rearrangement uses TRBV28 and TRBJ2-7, with D possibly being TRBD2 (5 bases). Deletions cut 6 bases from V and 2 bases from J, with 14 bases between. This CDR3 has 14 residues. Germline-derived CDR1 and CDR2 are MDHEN and SYDVKM. The CDR3 reads CASSWTPGAYEQYF. In DNA, the CDR3 is TGTGCCAGCAGCTGGACTCCCGGGGCCTACGAGCAGTACTTC.

The genes are TRBV18 and TRBJ2-3, with D possibly being TRBD2 (6 bases). Germline V gives CDR1 KGHSH, CDR2 LQKENI. The CDR3 has 14 residues. Trimming removed 3 bases from V and 6 bases from J, with 13 bases in between. Here the CDR3 reads CASSPGTSRDTQYF. In DNA form, the CDR3 reads TGTGCCAGCTCACCCGGGACTTCGAGGGATACGCAGTATTTT.

The genes are TRBV10-3 and TRBJ1-1; D is uncertain. Trimming took 0 bases from V and 3 from J, leaving 8 bases between them. This CDR3 region has 14 residues. From germline, CDR1 is ENHRY and CDR2 SYGVKD. The CDR3 sequence is CAISESEGYTEAFF. For the CDR3, the DNA is TGTGCCATCAGTGAGTCTGAGGGTTACACTGAAGCTTTCTTT.

The chain joins TRBV29-1 to TRBJ2-1, with 7 bases matching TRBD1. The V and J ends lost 3 bases and 10 bases, in that order; junction bases with no gene match: 9. The CDR3 length is 13 residues. Per germline, CDR1 SQVTM and CDR2 ANQGSEA. Here the CDR3 reads CSVDRQGPMEQFF. In nucleotides, the CDR3 is TGCAGCGTTGACAGACAGGGCCCCATGGAGCAGTTCTTC.

This clone was seen only a few times. This chain uses TRBV30 with TRBJ2-3; D possibly corresponds to TRBD1 (6 bases). CDR1 is GTSNPN, CDR2 SVGIG, per germline (reference sequence). V gave up 1 base and J gave up 4 bases, with 12 bases separating them. The CDR3 extends over 14 amino acids. As DNA, the CDR3 is TGTGCCTGGAGTGCGGACAGCAACGCAGATACGCAGTATTTT. It is translated as CAWSADSNADTQYF. The variable domain in full, completed from reference TRBV30 and TRBJ2-3, reads SQTIHQWPATLVQPVGSPLSLECTVEGTSNPNLYWYRQAAGRGLQLLFYSVGIGQISSEVPQNLSASRPQDRQFILSSKKLLLSDSGFYLCAWSADSNADTQYFGPGTRLTVL.

The V and J genes are TRBV13 and TRBJ2-7; D possibly corresponds to TRBD2 (5 bases). The germline gives CDR1 PRHDT, CDR2 FYEKMQ (reference sequence). This CDR3 comprises 14 residues. The V end was cut by 5 bases, the J end by 0 bases, with 11 bases between. The CDR3 is CASSPADSSYEQYF. DNA of the CDR3: TGTGCCAGCAGCCCCGCGGACTCCTCCTACGAGCAGTACTTC.

V is TRBV25-1 and J is TRBJ2-3, with a possible D match to TRBD2 (5 bases). Trimming left V 0 bases short and J 5 bases short, with 12 bases between. CDR1 is MGHDK and CDR2 is SYGVNS in the germline V gene. The CDR3 spans 15 residues. CDR3 in DNA: TGTGCCAGCAGTGAATATTGGGAGAGTGTAGATACGCAGTATTTT. Translated: CASSEYWESVDTQYF.

V and J are TRBV28 and TRBJ2-7; weak D call: TRBD2 (5 bases). V shed 4 bases and J shed 4 bases, with 17 bases lying between them. The germline V gene encodes CDR1 MDHEN and CDR2 SYDVKM. CDR3 length: 15 residues. CDR3 DNA sequence: TGTGCCAGCAGTTACCCCGGGCCGGGGATTTACGAGCAGTACTTC. Encoded protein: CASSYPGPGIYEQYF.

This clone was detected only once. This sequence joins TRBV2 and TRBJ1-2, with D hard to call. V lost 1 base, J lost 3 bases, and 6 bases lay in between. CDR3 length equals 13 residues. Germline V lookup: CDR1 SNHLY, CDR2 FYNNEI. CDR3 DNA sequence: TGTGCCAGCAGTGAAGACAGAGACTATGGCTACACCTTC. Translated: CASSEDRDYGYTF.